What follows are 20 T cell receptor beta chains derived from one specimen sequenced in a study of CD8 T cells in Susac syndrome. The authors reverse transcribed 0.5 to 1 ug RNA with random hexamers. MiXCR was run by TCRdb on the immunoSEQ multiplex PCR reads, yielding one entry per CDR3 protein. Of some 120,000 distinct CDR3 sequences listed, approximately 95% are singletons. Sequencing used CD8+ T cells from PBMCs. The receptors shown here come from a human donor with multiple sclerosis.

The V and J genes are TRBV7-8 and TRBJ1-2; 9 nucleotides align to TRBD1. Trimming at V came to 7 bases and at J to 4 bases, leaving 16 bases not matched to a gene. Germline CDR1 SGHVS, CDR2 FQNEAQ. The CDR3 contains 17 residues. The CDR3 here is CASTPRVGDRDPYGYTF. CDR3 DNA: TGTGCCAGCACACCACGTGTTGGGGACAGGGACCCCTATGGCTACACCTTC.

The rearrangement links TRBV5-1 to TRBJ1-1; the D is unclear. V was shortened by 5 bases and J by 2 bases, with 10 bases between the two germline ends. CDR1 is SGHRS, CDR2 YFSETQ, per germline. The CDR3 contains 13 residues. The CDR3 spells CASSSGPNTEAFF. In nucleotides, the CDR3 is TGCGCCAGCAGTTCCGGACCTAACACTGAAGCTTTCTTT.

CDR3 bases: TGTGCCAGCAGCTTAATCCGGGAGACCCAGTACTTC. Amino acid sequence: CASSLIRETQYF. This chain uses TRBV11-2 with TRBJ2-5; D unresolved. CDR3 size: 12 residues. V lost 2 bases and J lost 5, with 6 bases in between. Germline-derived CDR1 and CDR2 are SGHAT and FQNNGV.

V and J are TRBV3-1 and TRBJ2-1; TRBD2 matches at 13 bases. Germline V gives CDR1 LGHDT, CDR2 YNNKEL (reference sequence). V shed 0 bases and J 12 bases; nucleotides not matched to a gene: 5. There are 15 residues in the CDR3. CDR3 nucleotides: TGTGCCAGCAGCCAAGAGGGACTAGCGGGGAAGGGGCAGTTCTTC. Protein sequence: CASSQEGLAGKGQFF.

The chain joins TRBV7-3 to TRBJ2-1; D perhaps matches TRBD2 (5 bases). The CDR3 contains 13 residues. The germline V and J ends were trimmed by 5 bases and 4 bases, with 9 bases remaining between them. Germline lookup yields CDR1 SGHTA and CDR2 FQGTGA. CDR3 amino acids: CASSDGLYNEQFF. CDR3 DNA: TGTGCCAGCAGCGACGGACTTTACAATGAGCAGTTCTTC.

V gene TRBV6-5 combines with J gene TRBJ1-1; D is uncertain. V was cut by 6 bases and J by 0 bases, with 8 bases left in between. The CDR3 is made up of 13 amino acids. From germline, CDR1 is MNHEY and CDR2 SVGAGI. In DNA form, the CDR3 reads TGTGCCAGCAGCACCGGGGTGAACACTGAAGCTTTCTTT. Its protein is CASSTGVNTEAFF.

This chain links TRBV6-2 or TRBV6-3 with TRBJ2-1; 10 bases are a match to TRBD2. Looked up from germline, CDR1 is MNHEY and CDR2 is SVGEGT. The CDR3 is 16 amino acids. The V gene end was trimmed by 5 bases and the J gene end by 6 bases; junction bases not matched to a gene: 10. The CDR3 here is CASSKPSGRARNEQFF. In DNA, the CDR3 is TGTGCCAGCAGTAAACCAAGCGGGAGGGCTCGCAATGAGCAGTTCTTC.

V is TRBV20-1 and J is TRBJ2-5; TRBD1 agrees at 8 bases. The CDR3 contains 17 residues. The J segment lost 7 bases and the V segment lost 1 base, leaving 17 bases of the junction unmatched. Per germline, CDR1 DFQATT and CDR2 SNEGSKA (reference sequence). CDR3 protein: CSARVKGERQGLATQYF. The CDR3 DNA is TGCAGTGCTAGAGTGAAGGGGGAAAGACAGGGGCTAGCGACCCAGTACTTC.

V usage is TRBV7-9 and J usage is TRBJ2-1; D unclear. Germline CDR1 and CDR2: SEHNR and FQNEAQ (reference sequence). The CDR3 sequence is 17 residues long. V was shortened by 3 bases and J by 6 bases, with 21 bases between the two germline ends. As DNA, the CDR3 is TGTGCCAGCAGCTTCCCCAAAGACGGCGGCCAGGTCAATGAGCAGTTCTTC. It encodes CASSFPKDGGQVNEQFF.

This clonotype came up a few times. This chain joins TRBV9 and TRBJ1-5; D not resolved. V lost 2 bases, J lost 0 bases, and 9 bases lay in between. The germline V gene encodes CDR1 SGDLS and CDR2 YYNGEE. This CDR3 contains 15 residues. The CDR3 sequence: CASSVDGASNQPQHF. In DNA form, the CDR3 reads TGTGCCAGCAGCGTCGACGGAGCTAGCAATCAGCCCCAGCATTTT.

The chain joins TRBV11-1 to TRBJ2-1, with 8 bases aligning to TRBD2. The V and J ends lost 4 bases and 2 bases, in that order; junction bases with no gene match: 19. CDR3 length: 20 residues. Per the germline V gene, CDR1 is SGHAT and CDR2 is FQDESV (reference sequence). This CDR3 reads CASSSNGLASMRSPYNEQFF. The CDR3 DNA reads as TGTGCCAGCAGCTCGAATGGACTAGCTTCTATGAGAAGCCCCTACAATGAGCAGTTCTTC. The full variable domain, with the rest looked up from reference TRBV11-1 and TRBJ2-1, is EAEVAQSPRYKITEKSQAVAFWCDPISGHATLYWYRQILGQGPELLVQFQDESVVDDSQLPKDRFSAERLKGVDSTLKIQPAELGDSAMYLCASSSNGLASMRSPYNEQFFGPGTRLTVL.

This chain links TRBV2 with TRBJ2-7, with 9 bases lining up with TRBD2. The CDR3 is 14 amino acids. Losses at the gene ends were 7 bases for V and 2 bases for J; bases not matched to a gene: 6. Germline CDR1 reads SNHLY; CDR2 reads FYNNEI. Here the CDR3 reads CASNPSGIPYEQYV. The CDR3 nucleotides read TGTGCCAGCAACCCTAGCGGGATTCCCTACGAGCAGTACGTC.

The V and J genes are TRBV9 and TRBJ2-6; 13 bases are shared with TRBD2. V was pared by 6 bases and J by 0 bases, with 6 bases of the junction left unmatched. The CDR3 is made up of 18 amino acids. CDR1 is SGDLS and CDR2 is YYNGEE in the germline V gene. DNA of the CDR3: TGTGCCAGCAACGAGGGACTAGCGGGATACTCTGGGGCCAACGTCCTGACTTTC. Amino acids: CASNEGLAGYSGANVLTF.

This chain joins TRBV29-1 and TRBJ1-2, with D unclear. Germline-derived CDR1 and CDR2 are SQVTM and ANQGSEA. The V end lost 4 bases, the J end lost 4 bases, and 13 bases lay between the germline ends. The CDR3 loop spans 13 amino acids. CDR3 amino acids: CSVVSGRIYGYTF. CDR3 DNA: TGCAGCGTTGTTAGCGGGCGTATCTATGGCTACACCTTC.

The V and J genes are TRBV12-3 or TRBV12-4 and TRBJ2-1, with 7 bases matching TRBD2. J lost 6 bases, V lost 3 bases, and 5 bases had no gene match. The CDR3 length is 14 residues. The CDR3 nucleotides read TGTGCCAGCAGTTTTGGCGGGAGTTTCAATGAGCAGTTCTTC. As protein: CASSFGGSFNEQFF.

V usage is TRBV12-3 or TRBV12-4 and J usage is TRBJ1-1; D call uncertain. Trimming left V 5 bases short and J 11 bases short, with 12 bases between. This CDR3 spans 11 amino acids. CDR3 in DNA: TGTGCCAGCAGTCCGCGGCAGGAGGCTTTCTTT. Protein product: CASSPRQEAFF.

The genes are TRBV12-3 or TRBV12-4 and TRBJ2-7; a possible D gene is TRBD1 (6 bases). The CDR3 length is 13 residues. Deletions cut 7 bases from V and 5 bases from J, with 15 bases between. The CDR3 loop reads CASTPGVTHEQYF. The CDR3 DNA reads as TGTGCCAGCACCCCAGGGGTTACCCACGAGCAGTACTTC.

V usage is TRBV5-4 and J usage is TRBJ2-3; D is tentatively TRBD1 or TRBD2 (5 bases each). The germline V gene encodes CDR1 SGHNT and CDR2 YYREEE (reference sequence). V lost 2 bases, J lost 0 bases, and 10 bases lay in between. The CDR3 is 15 amino acids. Here the CDR3 reads CASSFWGSSTDTQYF. The CDR3 nucleotides are TGTGCCAGCAGCTTTTGGGGGAGTAGCACAGATACGCAGTATTTT.

This chain connects TRBV5-6 to TRBJ2-1; the D gene is possibly TRBD1 (6 bases). This CDR3 has 14 amino acids. V dropped 1 base and J dropped 10 bases, with 15 bases sitting between them. CDR1 is SGHDT and CDR2 is YYEEEE in the germline V gene. CDR3 bases: TGTGCCAGCAGCTTGTTACAGGGATCGATCGAGCAGTTCTTC. As protein: CASSLLQGSIEQFF.

V gene TRBV13 combines with J gene TRBJ1-4; 7 bases are a match to TRBD1. Germline V gene data show CDR1 as PRHDT and CDR2 as FYEKMQ (reference sequence). J was trimmed by 5 bases and V by 10 bases; bases with no gene match: 7. The CDR3 consists of 13 residues. Written as DNA, the CDR3 is TGTGCCACCGGACAGGCAGCGAATGAAAAACTGTTTTTT. This codes for CATGQAANEKLFF.